This T cell receptor beta chain was sequenced in a study of blood T cell repertoires in COVID-19. Study-wide context: Samples taken during acute and convalescent COVID-19 were collected in the United States, Italy and Spain. The cDNA or gDNA used as material had been derived from T cells, B-cell-depleted T cells, or PBMCs.

In the authors' methods: Reference gene primer amplification yielded estimated nucleated cell counts. The assay was immunoSEQ multiplex PCR, and TCRdb's table has in-frame clones only and misses some. V, J and clone size were drawn from that table, and D and trimming were deduced from the DNA. The repertoire consists of around 230,000 clones, with roughly 84% occurring once and the leading ten covering 2% to 2.5%. Trimming removed 4 bases at V and 5 bases at J, with 17 bases between. Germline V CDR1 and CDR2: SGHTA, FQGNSA. The CDR3 loop spans 15 amino acids. The rearrangement joins TRBV7-2 to TRBJ2-5, with D possibly being TRBD2 (5 bases). This TCR came from a middle-aged man who had recovered from COVID-19. Sequencing was done on a sample of peripheral blood. CDR3 residues: CASSSPVEGSETQYF. DNA for the CDR3: TGTGCCAGCAGCTCCCCGGTTGAGGGATCCGAGACCCAGTACTTC.